This passage covers 8 T cell receptor beta chains from one sample sequenced in a study of T cell changes during pregnancy in multiple sclerosis. Here immunoSEQ multiplex PCR was the method, and the copy in TCRdb shows in-frame clones only, minus some. The sample lists about 59,000 clones, 80% to 95% occurring once. Sequences were derived from peripheral blood, sampled in the third trimester of pregnancy. These receptors all come from a female donor in good health, enrolled as a control in a pregnancy study.

The chain is built from TRBV7-9 and TRBJ1-2; maybe TRBD1 (5 bases). The CDR3 is made up of 14 amino acids. Trimming left V 7 bases short and J 0 bases short, with 12 bases between. Germline CDR1 is SEHNR and CDR2 is FQNEAQ (reference sequence). The CDR3 bases are TGTGCCAGCACCCCGGGGGTCTCTAACTATGGCTACACCTTC. This gives the protein CASTPGVSNYGYTF.

This clone showed up just once. The junction does not match germline at one end; this may be a read error. The CDR3 reads CAGSRTGSEGYTF. CDR3 DNA sequence: TGCGCCGGCAGCCGGACAGGGTCGGAAGGCTACACCTTC. The chain has TRBV4-3 and TRBJ1-2; 8 bases line up with TRBD1. The CDR3 consists of 13 residues. Germline V CDR1 and CDR2: LGHNA, YSLEER.

The chain carries TRBV5-1 and TRBJ2-1; 10 nucleotides agree with TRBD2. V lost 4 bases to trimming and J lost 6 bases; unmatched junction nucleotides: 13. This CDR3 contains 17 residues. Germline lookup yields CDR1 SGHRS and CDR2 YFSETQ. The CDR3: CASSTLGLAALTNEQFF. The CDR3 DNA sequence: TGCGCCAGCAGCACCCTTGGACTAGCGGCTTTAACCAATGAGCAGTTCTTC.

The chain combines TRBV9 with TRBJ2-7; 9 bases are shared with TRBD1. From germline, CDR1 is SGDLS and CDR2 YYNGEE. This CDR3 has 15 residues. V was clipped by 2 bases and J by 7 bases; unmatched bases: 10. The CDR3 DNA reads TGTGCCAGCAGCGTTGGGACAGGGCCCGTGGGAGAGCAGTACTTC. It codes for CASSVGTGPVGEQYF.

The J gene is TRBJ2-7, the V gene TRBV28; no firm D call. V was pared by 10 bases and J by 3 bases, with 25 bases between. Germline V gene data show CDR1 as MDHEN and CDR2 as SYDVKM. CDR3 size: 16 residues. This CDR3 reads CATIPVYTVTNYEQYF. As DNA, the CDR3 is TGTGCCACCATCCCGGTTTATACAGTTACCAACTACGAGCAGTACTTC.

The rearrangement joins TRBV2 to TRBJ1-5; possible D gene TRBD1, 6 bases. The CDR3 sequence is 15 residues long. Trimming shortened V by 2 bases and J by 4 bases, and 12 bases separated the two germline ends. Per the germline V gene, CDR1 is SNHLY and CDR2 is FYNNEI. The CDR3 DNA follows: TGTGCCAGCAGTGAAAGGGGGGGCCCTAATCAGCCCCAGCATTTT. Its translation is CASSERGGPNQPQHF.

V and J are TRBV5-6 and TRBJ2-5; 9 bases are shared with TRBD1. Trimming cost V 4 bases and J 5 bases; bases outside gene matches: 9. CDR1 and CDR2 (germline): SGHDT, YYEEEE. The CDR3 contains 15 residues. The CDR3 region has the DNA TGTGCCAGCAGCCCCAGACAGGGGGTAGGGGAGACCCAGTACTTC. Its protein product is CASSPRQGVGETQYF. The variable domain in full, with the rest retrieved from reference TRBV5-6 and TRBJ2-5, is DAGVTQSPTHLIKTRGQQVTLRCSPKSGHDTVSWYQQALGQGPQFIFQYYEEEERQRGNFPDRFSGHQFPNYSSELNVNALLLGDSALYLCASSPRQGVGETQYFGPGTRLLVL.

The J gene is TRBJ2-1, the V gene TRBV5-5; TRBD1 matches 9 bases. The J segment lost 5 bases and the V segment lost 2 bases, leaving 5 bases of the junction unmatched. The V gene's germline CDR1 is SGHKS and CDR2 YYEKEE (reference sequence). CDR3 length equals 15 residues. The CDR3 is CASSLWDRDDNEQFF. CDR3 DNA sequence: TGTGCCAGCAGCTTATGGGACAGGGACGACAATGAGCAGTTCTTC.